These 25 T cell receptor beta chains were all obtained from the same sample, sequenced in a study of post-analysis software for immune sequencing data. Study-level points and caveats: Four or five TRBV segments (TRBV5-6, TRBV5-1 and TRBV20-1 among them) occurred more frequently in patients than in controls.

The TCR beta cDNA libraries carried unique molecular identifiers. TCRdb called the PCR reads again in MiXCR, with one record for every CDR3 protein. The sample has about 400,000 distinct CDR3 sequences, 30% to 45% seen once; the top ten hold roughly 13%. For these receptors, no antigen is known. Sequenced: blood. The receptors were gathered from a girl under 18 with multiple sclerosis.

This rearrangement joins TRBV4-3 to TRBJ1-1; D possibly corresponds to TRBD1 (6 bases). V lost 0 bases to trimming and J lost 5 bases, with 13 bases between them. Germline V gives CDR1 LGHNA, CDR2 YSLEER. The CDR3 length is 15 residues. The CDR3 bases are TGCGCCAGCAGCCAAGATCTTCCAGGGGAAACTGAAGCTTTCTTT. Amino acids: CASSQDLPGETEAFF.

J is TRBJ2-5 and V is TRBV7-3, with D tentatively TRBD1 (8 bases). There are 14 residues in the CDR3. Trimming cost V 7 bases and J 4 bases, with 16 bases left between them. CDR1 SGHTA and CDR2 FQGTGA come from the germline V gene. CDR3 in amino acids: CASNRGGAGETQYF. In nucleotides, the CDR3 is TGTGCCAGCAACAGGGGGGGGGCAGGAGAGACCCAGTACTTC.

The CDR3 is CASSPGGRGRNYNEQFF. The CDR3 nucleotides read TGTGCCAGCAGCCCAGGAGGTAGGGGGCGCAACTACAATGAGCAGTTCTTC. J is TRBJ2-1 and V is TRBV7-2; the match to TRBD1 covers 7 bases. Germline CDR1 reads SGHTA; CDR2 reads FQGNSA. The V gene end was trimmed by 5 bases and the J gene end by 3 bases; junction bases not matched to a gene: 13. The CDR3 sequence is 17 residues long.

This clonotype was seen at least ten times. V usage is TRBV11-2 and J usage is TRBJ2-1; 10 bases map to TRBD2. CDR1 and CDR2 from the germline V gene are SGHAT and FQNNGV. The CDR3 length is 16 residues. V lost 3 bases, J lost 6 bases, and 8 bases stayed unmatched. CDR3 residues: CASSFSSGGLSNEQFF. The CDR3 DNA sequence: TGTGCCAGCAGCTTCTCTAGCGGGGGCCTCTCCAATGAGCAGTTCTTC.

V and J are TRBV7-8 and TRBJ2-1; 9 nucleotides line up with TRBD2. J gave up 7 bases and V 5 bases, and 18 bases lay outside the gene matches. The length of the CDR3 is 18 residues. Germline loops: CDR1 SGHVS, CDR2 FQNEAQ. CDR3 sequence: CASSPLVQRGVLGNEQFF. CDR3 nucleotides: TGTGCCAGCAGCCCCCTTGTCCAGCGGGGGGTGTTGGGAAATGAGCAGTTCTTC.

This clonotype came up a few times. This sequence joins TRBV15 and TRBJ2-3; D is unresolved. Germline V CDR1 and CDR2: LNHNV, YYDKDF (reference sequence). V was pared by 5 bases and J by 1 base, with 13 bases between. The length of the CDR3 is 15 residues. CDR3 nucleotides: TGTGCCACCAGCGGCCAAAAAACTGGCACAGATACGCAGTATTTT. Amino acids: CATSGQKTGTDTQYF.

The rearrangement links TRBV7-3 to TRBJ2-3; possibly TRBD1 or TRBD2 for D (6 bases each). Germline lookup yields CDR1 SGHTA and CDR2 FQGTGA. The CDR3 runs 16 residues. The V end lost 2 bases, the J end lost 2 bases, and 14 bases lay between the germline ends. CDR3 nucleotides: TGTGCCAGCAGCTTAGGGTCGGGGGCATTCACAGATACGCAGTATTTT. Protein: CASSLGSGAFTDTQYF.

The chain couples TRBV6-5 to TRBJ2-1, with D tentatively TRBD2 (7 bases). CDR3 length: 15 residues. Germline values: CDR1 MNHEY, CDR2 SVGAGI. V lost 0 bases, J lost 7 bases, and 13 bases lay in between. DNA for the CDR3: TGTGCCAGCAGTTACTCGGGGGGGCCTGTAAATGAGCAGTTCTTC. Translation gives CASSYSGGPVNEQFF.

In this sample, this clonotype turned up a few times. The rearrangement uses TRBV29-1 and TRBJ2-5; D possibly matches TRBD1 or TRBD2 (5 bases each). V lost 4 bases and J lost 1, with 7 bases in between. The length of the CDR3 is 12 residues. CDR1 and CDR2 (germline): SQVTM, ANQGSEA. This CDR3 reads CSVVGAQETQYF. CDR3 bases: TGCAGCGTTGTCGGGGCCCAAGAGACCCAGTACTTC.

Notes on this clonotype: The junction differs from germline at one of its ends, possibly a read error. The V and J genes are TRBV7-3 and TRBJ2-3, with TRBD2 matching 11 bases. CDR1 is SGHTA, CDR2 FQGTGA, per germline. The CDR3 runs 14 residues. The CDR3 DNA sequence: TGTGGCAGCAGTTTGGGACTAGCGGCCGATACGCAGTATTTT. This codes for CGSSLGLAADTQYF.

The CDR3 coding sequence is TGTGCCAGCAGGGCCGGGACTAGCGGATACAATGAGCAGTTCTTC. It translates to CASRAGTSGYNEQFF. The V call is TRBV7-2, the J call TRBJ2-1, with TRBD2 matching 11 bases. Trimming at V came to 6 bases and at J to 4 bases, leaving 5 bases not matched to a gene. CDR3 length equals 15 residues. In germline, CDR1 is SGHTA, CDR2 FQGNSA.

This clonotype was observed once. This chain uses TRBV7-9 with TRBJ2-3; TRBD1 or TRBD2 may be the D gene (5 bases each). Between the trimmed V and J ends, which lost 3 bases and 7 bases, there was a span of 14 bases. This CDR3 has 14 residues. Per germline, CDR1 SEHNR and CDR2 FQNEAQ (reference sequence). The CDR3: CASSFRGARNTQYF. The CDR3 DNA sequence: TGTGCCAGCAGCTTTCGAGGGGCGCGAAATACGCAGTATTTT.

DNA of the CDR3: TGCGCCAGCAGTGCCGGGCAGTCCTTAGGGGAGCAGTACTTC. Protein: CASSAGQSLGEQYF. The chain has TRBV5-1 and TRBJ2-7; D remains unclear. Germline V gene sequence: CDR1 SGHRS, CDR2 YFSETQ. V shed 5 bases and J shed 7 bases, with 19 bases lying between them. CDR3 length equals 14 residues.

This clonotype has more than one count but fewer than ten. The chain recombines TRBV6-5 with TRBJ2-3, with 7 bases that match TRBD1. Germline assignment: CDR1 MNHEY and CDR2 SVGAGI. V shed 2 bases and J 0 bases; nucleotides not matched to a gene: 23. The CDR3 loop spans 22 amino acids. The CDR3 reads CASSYPLGDAGGSERSTDTQYF. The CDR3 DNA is TGTGCCAGCAGTTACCCACTCGGGGACGCAGGGGGATCAGAGCGGAGCACAGATACGCAGTATTTT.

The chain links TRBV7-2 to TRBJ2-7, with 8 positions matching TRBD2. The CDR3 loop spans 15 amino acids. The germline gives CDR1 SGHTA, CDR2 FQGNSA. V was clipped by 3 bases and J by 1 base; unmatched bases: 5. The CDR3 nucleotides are TGTGCCAGCAGCTTCTCGGCTAGCGGGTCCTACGAGCAGTACTTC. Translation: CASSFSASGSYEQYF. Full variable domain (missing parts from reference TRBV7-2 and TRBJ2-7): GAGVSQSPSNKVTEKGKDVELRCDPISGHTALYWYRQSLGQGLEFLIYFQGNSAPDKSGLPSDRFSAERTGGSVSTLTIQRTQQEDSAVYLCASSFSASGSYEQYFGPGTRLTVT.

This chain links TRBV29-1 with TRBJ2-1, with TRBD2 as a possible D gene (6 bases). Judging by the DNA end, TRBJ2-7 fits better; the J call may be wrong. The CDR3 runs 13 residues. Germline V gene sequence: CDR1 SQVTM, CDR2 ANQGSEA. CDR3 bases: TGCAGCGTTCGGAGGGGCTCCTACAATGAGCAGTACTTC. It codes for CSVRRGSYNEQYF.

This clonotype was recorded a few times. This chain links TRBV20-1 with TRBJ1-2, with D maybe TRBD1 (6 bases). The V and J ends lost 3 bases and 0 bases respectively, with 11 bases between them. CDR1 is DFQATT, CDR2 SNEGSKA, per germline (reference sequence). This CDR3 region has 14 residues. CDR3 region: CSARPWTANYGYTF. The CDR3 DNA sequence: TGCAGTGCTAGGCCCTGGACAGCTAACTATGGCTACACCTTC.

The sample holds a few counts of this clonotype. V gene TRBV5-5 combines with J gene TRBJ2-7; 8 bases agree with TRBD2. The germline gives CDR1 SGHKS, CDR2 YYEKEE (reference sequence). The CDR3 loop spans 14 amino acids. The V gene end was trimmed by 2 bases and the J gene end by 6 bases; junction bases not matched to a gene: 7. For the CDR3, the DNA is TGTGCCAGCAGCTTCGGTAGCGGGGCTTCCGAGCAGTACTTC. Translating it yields CASSFGSGASEQYF.

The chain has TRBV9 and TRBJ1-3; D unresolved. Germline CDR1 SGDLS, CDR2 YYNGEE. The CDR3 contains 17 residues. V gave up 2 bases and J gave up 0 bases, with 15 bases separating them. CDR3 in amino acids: CASSVNEGSSSGNTIYF. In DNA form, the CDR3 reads TGTGCCAGCAGCGTTAATGAAGGTTCCAGCTCTGGAAACACCATATATTTT.

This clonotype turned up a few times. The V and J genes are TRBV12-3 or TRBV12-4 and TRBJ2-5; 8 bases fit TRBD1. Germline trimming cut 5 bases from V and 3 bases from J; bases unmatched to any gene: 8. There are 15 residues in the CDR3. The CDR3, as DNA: TGTGCCAGCAGTCCACGGACAGGGTTGGAAGAGACCCAGTACTTC. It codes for CASSPRTGLEETQYF.

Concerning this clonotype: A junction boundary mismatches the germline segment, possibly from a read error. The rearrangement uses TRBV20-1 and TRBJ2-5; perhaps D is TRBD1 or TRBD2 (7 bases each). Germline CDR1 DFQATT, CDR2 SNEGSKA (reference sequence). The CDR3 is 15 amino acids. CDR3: CGASPTGTGAREQHF. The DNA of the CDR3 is TGCGGTGCTAGCCCAACGGGAACAGGGGCGCGGGAGCAGCACTTC.

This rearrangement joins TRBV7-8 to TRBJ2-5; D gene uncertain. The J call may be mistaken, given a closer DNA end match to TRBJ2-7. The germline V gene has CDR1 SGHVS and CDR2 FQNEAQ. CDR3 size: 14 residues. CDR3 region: CASSRREGKYEQYF. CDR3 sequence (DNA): TGTGCCAGCAGCCGGCGAGAAGGAAAGTACGAGCAGTACTTC.

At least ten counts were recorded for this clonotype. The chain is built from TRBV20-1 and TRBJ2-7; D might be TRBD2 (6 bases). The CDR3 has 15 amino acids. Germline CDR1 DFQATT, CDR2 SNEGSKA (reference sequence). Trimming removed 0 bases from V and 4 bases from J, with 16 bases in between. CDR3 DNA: TGCAGTGCTAGAGATACACGGGGGATCGGGTACGAGCAGTACTTC. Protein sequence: CSARDTRGIGYEQYF.

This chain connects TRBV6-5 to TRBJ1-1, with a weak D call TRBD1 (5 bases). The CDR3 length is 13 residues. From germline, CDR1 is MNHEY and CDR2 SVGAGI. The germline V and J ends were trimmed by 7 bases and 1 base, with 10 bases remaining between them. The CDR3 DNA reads TGTGCCAGCACCATAGGGACGAACACTGAAGCTTTCTTT. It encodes CASTIGTNTEAFF.

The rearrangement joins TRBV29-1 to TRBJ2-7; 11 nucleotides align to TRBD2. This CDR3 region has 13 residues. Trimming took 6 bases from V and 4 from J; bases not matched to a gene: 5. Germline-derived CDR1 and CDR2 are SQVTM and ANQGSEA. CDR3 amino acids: CSVRLAGSYEQYF. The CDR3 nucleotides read TGCAGCGTCCGACTAGCGGGGAGTTACGAGCAGTACTTC.